The 16 T cell receptor beta chains in this list originate from one sample, sequenced in a study of blood T cell repertoires in COVID-19 (dated by TCRdb to between 2020 and 2021). Receptor amplification or capture employed the immunoSEQ multiplex PCR assay. The table comes from immuneACCESS by way of TCRdb, which keeps in-frame sequences with V and J called. Part of the clones is missing from these tables; in studies checked, under half for an unresolved V gene and the rest for unknown reasons. This sample comprises 150,000 to 200,000 clones, around 84% of them detected only once. The ten largest clones add up to 3% to 3.5% of the sample. The sequenced sample was PBMCs or T cells enriched from blood (not recorded which). The receptors come from a woman aged 30 to 39 who had been exposed to COVID-19.

The chain uses TRBV4-1 and TRBJ2-7; D is perhaps TRBD2 (5 bases). There are 13 residues in the CDR3. The germline gives CDR1 MGHRA, CDR2 YSYEKL. V lost 0 bases and J 4 bases, leaving 7 bases between the germline ends. The CDR3: CASSQEGSYEQYF. The DNA of the CDR3 is TGCGCCAGCAGCCAAGAGGGGAGTTACGAGCAGTACTTC.

Only a few counts were recorded for this clone. The CDR3 DNA follows: TGCAGCGCCCTGACAGATGAAGCTTTCTTT. It encodes CSALTDEAFF. J is TRBJ1-1 and V is TRBV29-1, with D possibly being TRBD1 (5 bases). This CDR3 contains 10 residues. Germline lookup yields CDR1 SQVTM and CDR2 ANQGSEA. With 7 bases removed from V and 7 bases from J, the gap between germline ends came to 10 bases.

V and J are TRBV5-3 and TRBJ2-1, with 9 bases fitting TRBD2. TRBV5-3 is placed among ORFs of uncertain function. Unmatched junction bases numbered 3, after V lost 1 base and J lost 4 bases. CDR3 size: 15 residues. This CDR3 is CARSLSGGQYNEQFF. CDR3 nucleotide sequence: TGTGCCAGAAGCTTGAGCGGGGGGCAGTACAATGAGCAGTTCTTC.

The gene calls are TRBV5-5 and TRBJ1-4; 7 bases map to TRBD1. The germline V gene has CDR1 SGHKS and CDR2 YYEKEE (reference sequence). V lost 0 bases, J lost 3 bases, and 8 bases stayed unmatched. The CDR3 contains 17 residues. The CDR3 DNA sequence: TGTGCCAGCAGCTTGGGAGGGGGCACGGGATCTAATGAAAAACTGTTTTTT. This codes for CASSLGGGTGSNEKLFF. The full variable domain, in which reference TRBV5-5 and TRBJ1-4 provide the parts outside the CDR3, is DAGVTQSPTHLIKTRGQQVTLRCSPISGHKSVSWYQQVLGQGPQFIFQYYEKEERGRGNFPDRFSARQFPNYSSELNVNALLLGDSALYLCASSLGGGTGSNEKLFFGSGTQLSVL.

The chain couples TRBV5-1 to TRBJ2-3; no clear D gene. The V end lost 2 bases, the J end lost 1 base, and 11 bases lay between the germline ends. Germline V gene lookup returns CDR1 SGHRS and CDR2 YFSETQ. This CDR3 has 15 amino acids. The CDR3 region is CASSFTTRGTDTQYF. The CDR3, as DNA: TGCGCCAGCAGCTTCACGACTCGGGGCACAGATACGCAGTATTTT.

The V and J genes are TRBV30 and TRBJ1-2; maybe TRBD1 (5 bases). The germline V gene encodes CDR1 GTSNPN and CDR2 SVGIG (reference sequence). The CDR3 contains 14 residues. V shed 2 bases and J shed 2 bases, with 12 bases lying between them. For the CDR3, the DNA is TGTGCCTGGAGTACTGCAGGGTCCAACTATGGCTACACCTTC. It is translated as CAWSTAGSNYGYTF.

CDR3 sequence reads: CASKGQSIYGYTF. For the CDR3, the DNA is TGTGCCAGTAAAGGACAGTCGATCTATGGCTACACCTTC. This chain joins TRBV19 and TRBJ1-2, with D maybe TRBD1 (6 bases). V was trimmed by 7 bases and J by 4 bases, leaving 13 bases between them. The CDR3 length is 13 residues. CDR1 is LNHDA and CDR2 is SQIVND in the germline V gene (reference sequence).

The chain employs TRBV2 and TRBJ1-2; no firm D call. Germline CDR1 and CDR2: SNHLY and FYNNEI. The V and J ends lost 8 bases and 4 bases respectively, with 14 bases between them. The CDR3 totals 13 residues. The CDR3 nucleotides are TGTGCCAGCGCTCCTAGGGAGTCCTATGGCTACACCTTC. This translates into CASAPRESYGYTF.

The V gene is TRBV9, the J gene TRBJ1-6; 10 bases align to TRBD1. The CDR3 has 19 residues. The germline V gene has CDR1 SGDLS and CDR2 YYNGEE. Unmatched junction bases numbered 9, after V lost 1 base and J lost 2 bases. The DNA for the CDR3 is TGTGCCAGCAGCGTAAACCCCGGACAGGGGGGTGCCTATAATTCACCCCTCCACTTT. It translates to CASSVNPGQGGAYNSPLHF.

In this sample, this clone turned up once. The CDR3 sequence is CASSTLQGDYGYTF. In DNA, the CDR3 is TGTGCCAGTAGTACATTACAGGGAGACTATGGCTACACCTTC. The chain links TRBV19 to TRBJ1-2; D perhaps matches TRBD1 (6 bases). Trimming took 4 bases from V and 3 from J, leaving 12 bases between them. Germline assignment: CDR1 LNHDA and CDR2 SQIVND (reference sequence). There are 14 residues in the CDR3.

This chain uses TRBV5-1 with TRBJ2-7, with 9 bases matching TRBD1. Germline V gene lookup returns CDR1 SGHRS and CDR2 YFSETQ. V lost 4 bases, J lost 1 base, and 6 bases stayed unmatched. This CDR3 is built from 15 residues. In DNA form, the CDR3 reads TGCGCCAGCAGCGCGGGACAGGGCACATCCTACGAGCAGTACTTC. It is translated as CASSAGQGTSYEQYF.

V is TRBV6-6 and J is TRBJ1-2, with TRBD1 identical over 7 bases. J gave up 2 bases and V 5 bases, and 5 bases lay outside the gene matches. The germline V gene encodes CDR1 MNHNY and CDR2 SVGAGI (reference sequence). The CDR3 consists of 14 residues. In nucleotides, the CDR3 is TGTGCCAGCAGTGAGAAGACAGGGAACTATGGCTACACCTTC. Translating it yields CASSEKTGNYGYTF.

The V and J genes are TRBV18 and TRBJ2-1; D unclear. CDR1 and CDR2 (germline): KGHSH, LQKENI. The CDR3 is 13 residues long. The V and J ends lost 2 bases and 6 bases respectively, with 8 bases between them. CDR3 DNA sequence: TGTGCCAGCTCACCAAACGACTTCAATGAGCAGTTCTTC. Protein: CASSPNDFNEQFF. Together with reference TRBV18 and TRBJ2-1, the CDR3 gives the full variable domain: NAGVMQNPRHLVRRRGQEARLRCSPMKGHSHVYWYRQLPEEGLKFMVYLQKENIIDESGMPKERFSAEFPKEGPSILRIQQVVRGDSAAYFCASSPNDFNEQFFGPGTRLTVL.

The V and J genes are TRBV3-1 (or the pseudogene TRBV3-2) and TRBJ1-2; D possibly corresponds to TRBD1 (6 bases). Deletions cut 2 bases from V and 2 bases from J, with 9 bases between. The CDR3 is 14 amino acids. Germline V gives CDR1 LGHDT, CDR2 YNNKEL (reference sequence). The DNA of the CDR3 is TGTGCCAGCAGCCAATCAGGGGTGAACTATGGCTACACCTTC. It translates to CASSQSGVNYGYTF.

The chain joins TRBV5-1 to TRBJ1-1, with D possibly TRBD1 on 5 matching bases. The CDR3 contains 15 residues. The germline V gene has CDR1 SGHRS and CDR2 YFSETQ. Trimming cost V 5 bases and J 1 base, with 15 bases left between them. CDR3: CASRISQGSNTEAFF. The CDR3 coding sequence is TGCGCCAGCAGGATCTCCCAGGGTTCGAACACTGAAGCTTTCTTT.

Note on this clone: Within the sample, other DNA sequences also encode this same CDR3. V is TRBV6-4 and J is TRBJ1-5; weak D call: TRBD1 (5 bases). The CDR3 runs to 15 residues. Deletions cut 3 bases from V and 2 bases from J, with 11 bases between. From germline, CDR1 is MRHNA and CDR2 SNTAGT. Here the CDR3 reads CASSEGQGGNQPQHF. DNA of the CDR3: TGTGCCAGCAGTGAAGGGCAGGGTGGCAATCAGCCCCAGCATTTT.